This T cell receptor beta chain was sequenced in a study of PD-1 blockade in classical Hodgkin lymphoma. Study as a whole: Every 2 weeks, patients got 3 mg/kg intravenous nivolumab.

Sequencing was performed with immunoSEQ multiplex PCR; in TCRdb, only in-frame clones are kept and a portion is missing. This table holds about 27,000 clones, about 72% found once. Time point here: cycle 4 day 1 (C4D1), after 6 weeks of nivolumab. No patient escaped relapse after autologous stem cell transplantation, and brentuximab vedotin exposure varied. This CDR3 region has 17 residues. The V gene lost 5 bases and the J gene lost 6 bases, with 23 bases spanning the gap. CDR1 LNHDA and CDR2 SQIVND come from the germline V gene (reference sequence). Sequenced here: peripheral blood mononuclear cells (PBMCs), sampled before the fourth cycle of nivolumab. The chain has TRBV19 and TRBJ1-5; D is possibly TRBD1 (6 bases). The TCR originated in a human donor with classical Hodgkin lymphoma. The CDR3 spells CASSPTHTQGRGQPQHF. CDR3 in DNA: TGTGCCAGTAGTCCTACGCACACACAGGGAAGGGGTCAGCCCCAGCATTTT.